Below are 9 T cell receptor beta chains sequenced from a single sample in a study of OX40 agonist ivuxolimab in advanced cancers. TCRdb keeps only in-frame clones here, not all; method: immunoSEQ multiplex PCR. The table shows about 83,000 clones, with less than 95% occurring only once. The sequenced sample was CD4+ or CD8+ T cells sorted from blood, obtained in a trial of the OX40 agonist ivuxolimab. These receptors all stem from an adult with an advanced solid tumor such as melanoma, head and neck, liver or kidney cancer.

This chain connects TRBV2 to TRBJ1-5; maybe TRBD1 (6 bases). CDR1 is SNHLY and CDR2 is FYNNEI in the germline V gene. V gave up 3 bases and J gave up 3 bases, with 12 bases separating them. The CDR3 has 15 residues. The CDR3: CASSEGAGVNQPQHF. In DNA form, the CDR3 reads TGTGCCAGCAGTGAGGGTGCAGGGGTCAATCAGCCCCAGCATTTT. Variable domain in full (rest from reference TRBV2 and TRBJ1-5): EPEVTQTPSHQVTQMGQEVILRCVPISNHLYFYWYRQILGQKVEFLVSFYNNEISEKSEIFDDQFSVERPDGSNFTLKIRSTKLEDSAMYFCASSEGAGVNQPQHFGDGTRLSIL.

The CDR3 sequence: CASSGLGSPLHF. CDR3 sequence (DNA): TGTGCCAGCAGCGGGTTGGGCTCCCCCCTCCACTTT. The chain carries TRBV9 and TRBJ1-6; no firm D call. Germline CDR1 and CDR2: SGDLS and YYNGEE. The CDR3 consists of 12 residues. V dropped 3 bases and J dropped 13 bases, with 11 bases sitting between them. Combining the CDR3 with reference TRBV9 and TRBJ1-6 gives the whole variable domain DSGVTQTPKHLITATGQRVTLRCSPRSGDLSVYWYQQSLDQGLQFLIQYYNGEERAKGNILERFSAQQFPDLHSELNLSSLELGDSALYFCASSGLGSPLHFGNGTRLTVT.

The chain joins TRBV30 to TRBJ2-3; D ambiguous. The CDR3 consists of 14 residues. The germline V and J ends were trimmed by 0 bases and 0 bases, with 7 bases remaining between them. Germline values: CDR1 GTSNPN, CDR2 SVGIG (reference sequence). This chain's CDR3 is CAWSVLSSTDTQYF. In DNA, the CDR3 is TGTGCCTGGAGTGTACTCTCCAGCACAGATACGCAGTATTTT. The entire variable domain, with the rest obtained from reference TRBV30 and TRBJ2-3, is as follows: SQTIHQWPATLVQPVGSPLSLECTVEGTSNPNLYWYRQAAGRGLQLLFYSVGIGQISSEVPQNLSASRPQDRQFILSSKKLLLSDSGFYLCAWSVLSSTDTQYFGPGTRLTVL.

The CDR3: CASSQDWEETQYF. CDR3 coding DNA: TGCGCCAGCAGCCAAGATTGGGAAGAGACCCAGTACTTC. J is TRBJ2-5 and V is TRBV4-1; D is uncertain. Germline CDR1 MGHRA, CDR2 YSYEKL. This CDR3 is built from 13 residues. V shed 0 bases and J shed 3 bases, with 5 bases lying between them.

J is TRBJ1-6 and V is TRBV9; perhaps TRBD1 as D (5 bases). The V gene's germline CDR1 is SGDLS and CDR2 YYNGEE. V lost 0 bases, J lost 9 bases, and 13 bases lay in between. This CDR3 is 15 amino acids long. CDR3 residues: CASSVVPGQGSPLHF. The CDR3 region has the DNA TGTGCCAGCAGCGTAGTTCCTGGGCAGGGTTCACCCCTCCACTTT.

J is TRBJ1-1 and V is TRBV4-3, with a weak D call TRBD1 (5 bases). Deletions cut 1 base from V and 4 bases from J, with 10 bases between. The CDR3 contains 14 residues. Germline V gene lookup returns CDR1 LGHNA and CDR2 YSLEER. CDR3 amino acids: CASSQVEGITEAFF. Here the CDR3 DNA reads TGCGCCAGCAGCCAAGTCGAGGGGATCACTGAAGCTTTCTTT.

The V and J genes are TRBV4-2 and TRBJ2-3, with TRBD1 as a possible D gene (6 bases). CDR1 is LGHNA and CDR2 is YNFKEQ in the germline V gene. The CDR3 runs 16 residues. The V and J ends lost 0 bases and 2 bases respectively, with 12 bases between them. CDR3: CASSQEGGSHTDTQYF. CDR3 DNA: TGTGCCAGCAGCCAAGAAGGGGGTTCGCACACAGATACGCAGTATTTT.

The chain employs TRBV9 and TRBJ1-5; maybe TRBD1 (5 bases). The germline CDR1 and CDR2 sequences are SGDLS and YYNGEE. The CDR3 covers 15 residues. V was cut by 3 bases and J by 5 bases, with 15 bases left in between. The CDR3 loop reads CASSDGGKGDQPQHF. The CDR3 DNA sequence: TGTGCCAGCAGCGATGGGGGGAAAGGAGATCAGCCCCAGCATTTT.

As DNA, the CDR3 is TGTGCCAGCAGCTTAGCGAGGGGGATCGGGGCCAACGTCCTGACTTTC. It yields the protein CASSLARGIGANVLTF. The V gene is TRBV7-2, the J gene TRBJ2-6, with a tentative D call TRBD1 (6 bases). Germline CDR1 and CDR2: SGHTA and FQGNSA. The V end lost 0 bases, the J end lost 4 bases, and 10 bases lay between the germline ends. This CDR3 is built from 16 residues.